The sequence of this T cell receptor (beta chain) was determined in a study of blood T cell repertoires in COVID-19. The length of the CDR3 is 15 residues. Unmatched junction bases numbered 4, after V lost 4 bases and J lost 3 bases. CDR1 and CDR2 from the germline V gene are SGHDN and FVKESK. In the original workflow: Estimated nucleated cell counts came from reference gene primer amplification. TCRdb's copy holds only in-frame clones and misses some; the assay was immunoSEQ multiplex PCR. V, J and clone size derive from that table, while D and trimming were established from the DNA sequence. The table shows 310,000 or so clones, with about 82% occurring only once.

This TCR was sampled from a woman in her fifties or sixties with acute or convalescent COVID-19. Specimen: peripheral blood. The chain carries TRBV14 and TRBJ1-5; 9 nucleotides match TRBD1. The CDR3 nucleotides are TGTGCCAGCAGCCGGGGGACAGGGAACAATCAGCCCCAGCATTTT. It yields the protein CASSRGTGNNQPQHF.